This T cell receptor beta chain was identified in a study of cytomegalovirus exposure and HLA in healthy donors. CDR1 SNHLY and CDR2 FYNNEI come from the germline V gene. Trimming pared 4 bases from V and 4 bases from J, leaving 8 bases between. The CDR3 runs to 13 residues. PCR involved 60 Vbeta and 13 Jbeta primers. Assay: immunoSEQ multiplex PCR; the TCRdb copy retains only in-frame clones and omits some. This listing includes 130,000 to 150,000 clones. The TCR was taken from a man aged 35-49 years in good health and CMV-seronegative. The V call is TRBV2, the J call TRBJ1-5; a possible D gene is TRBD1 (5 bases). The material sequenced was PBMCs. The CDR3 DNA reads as TGTGCCAGCAGTGGGGGCCCGAATCAGCCCCAGCATTTT. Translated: CASSGGPNQPQHF.